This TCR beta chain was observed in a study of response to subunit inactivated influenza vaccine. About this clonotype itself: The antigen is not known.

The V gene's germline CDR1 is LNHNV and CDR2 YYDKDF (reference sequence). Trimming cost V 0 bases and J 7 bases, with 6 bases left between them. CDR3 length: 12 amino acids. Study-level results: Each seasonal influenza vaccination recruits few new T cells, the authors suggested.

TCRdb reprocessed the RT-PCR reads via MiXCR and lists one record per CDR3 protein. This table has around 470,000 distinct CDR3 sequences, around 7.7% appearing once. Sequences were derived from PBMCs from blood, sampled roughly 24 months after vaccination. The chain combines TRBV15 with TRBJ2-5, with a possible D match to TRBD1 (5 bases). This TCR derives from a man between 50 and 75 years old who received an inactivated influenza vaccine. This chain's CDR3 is CATSRDTGTQYF. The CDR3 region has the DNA TGTGCCACCAGCAGAGATACAGGGACCCAGTACTTC.